Presented here are 22 T cell receptor beta chains from one specimen sequenced in a study of neurological immune-mediated disorders. Each CDR3 protein gets one entry after TCRdb re-called the 5' RACE reads with MiXCR. The sample lists about 46,000 distinct CDR3 sequences, roughly 4% occurring once. Sequencing input: PBMCs. All receptors derive from a woman between 55 and 75 years old with multiple sclerosis.

Ten or more counts support this clonotype. J is TRBJ2-5 and V is TRBV28, with 7 bases fitting TRBD1. Germline CDR1 and CDR2: MDHEN and SYDVKM. The CDR3 loop spans 14 amino acids. Trimming took 6 bases from V and 5 from J; bases not matched to a gene: 9. DNA for the CDR3: TGTGCCAGCAGATCGACAGGGCTATGGGAGACCCAGTACTTC. Translation gives CASRSTGLWETQYF.

This clonotype was seen many times. The chain uses TRBV20-1 and TRBJ1-1; D is unresolved. Germline lookup yields CDR1 DFQATT and CDR2 SNEGSKA (reference sequence). V lost 6 bases and J lost 8, with 13 bases in between. The CDR3 totals 11 residues. The CDR3 coding sequence is TGCAGTGCCCCTGGACCCATCGAAGCTTTCTTT. Residues: CSAPGPIEAFF.

This clonotype occurred many times. One end of the junction does not line up with germline, which may come from a read error. The rearrangement uses TRBV10-3 and TRBJ1-5; TRBD1 matches at 7 bases. There are 15 residues in the CDR3. Germline loops: CDR1 ENHRY, CDR2 SYGVKD. CDR3 sequence: CAISEEQGINQPQNF. The CDR3 DNA follows: TGTGCCATCAGTGAGGAACAGGGGATCAATCAGCCCCAGAATTTT.

The sample holds many counts of this clonotype. The chain uses TRBV4-2 and TRBJ2-7, with 8 bases matching TRBD2. The CDR3 runs to 15 residues. Germline CDR1 and CDR2: LGHNA and YNFKEQ. The ends lost 1 base at V and 4 bases at J; junction bases unmatched: 6. Written as DNA, the CDR3 is TGTGCCAGCAGCCAAGCCGGACTAGCAGTTTACGAGCAGTACTTC. It encodes CASSQAGLAVYEQYF.

This clonotype came up many times. This chain uses TRBV12-3 or TRBV12-4 with TRBJ2-7; 7 nucleotides line up with TRBD2. The V gene end was trimmed by 4 bases and the J gene end by 6 bases; junction bases not matched to a gene: 6. This CDR3 region has 13 residues. The CDR3 region is CASSYTSVSEQYV. The CDR3 DNA reads TGTGCCAGCAGTTACACTAGCGTATCCGAGCAGTACGTC.

There are many counts of this clonotype. The chain carries TRBV20-1 and TRBJ2-7; 11 bases fit TRBD2. The V and J ends lost 5 bases and 1 base, in that order; junction bases with no gene match: 4. The CDR3 has 14 amino acids. In germline, CDR1 is DFQATT, CDR2 SNEGSKA (reference sequence). CDR3 coding DNA: TGCAGTGCTTTTGGGACTAGCGGATCCTACGAGCAGTACGTC. Protein sequence: CSAFGTSGSYEQYV.

This clonotype has more than one count but fewer than ten. The chain recombines TRBV5-1 with TRBJ1-1; D unresolved. V was clipped by 4 bases and J by 0 bases, with 7 bases between them. This CDR3 contains 13 residues. Germline CDR1 SGHRS, CDR2 YFSETQ. In DNA form, the CDR3 reads TGCGCCAGCAGCATCGACGTGAACACTGAAGCTTTCTTT. It specifies CASSIDVNTEAFF.

A few counts support this clonotype. This rearrangement joins TRBV7-8 to TRBJ1-6; TRBD1 matches 7 bases. V trimming: 0 bases; J trimming: 7 bases; junction bases outside the gene matches: 3. This CDR3 contains 15 residues. Germline CDR1 SGHVS, CDR2 FQNEAQ. This CDR3 reads CASSLAPGGNSPLHF. The CDR3 nucleotides read TGTGCCAGCAGCTTAGCCCCAGGGGGGAATTCACCCCTCCACTTT.

This clonotype was observed a few times. This rearrangement joins TRBV29-1 to TRBJ2-1; 9 nucleotides align to TRBD2. V was clipped by 6 bases and J by 4 bases; unmatched bases: 1. CDR1 is SQVTM and CDR2 is ANQGSEA in the germline V gene. The CDR3 loop spans 12 amino acids. In DNA, the CDR3 is TGCAGCGTCAGCGGGGGGTACAATGAGCAGTTCTTC. It encodes CSVSGGYNEQFF.

Ten or more counts support this clonotype. The chain is built from TRBV6-2 or TRBV6-3 and TRBJ2-7, with TRBD1 matching 7 bases. V was clipped by 2 bases and J by 4 bases; unmatched bases: 2. Germline V gives CDR1 MNHEY, CDR2 SVGEGT. This CDR3 is 13 amino acids long. CDR3 nucleotides: TGTGCCAGCAGTTACGACAGGGTGTACGAGCAGTACGTC. Its translation is CASSYDRVYEQYV.

Many counts were recorded for this clonotype. This chain connects TRBV6-5 to TRBJ1-1; D uncertain. Trimming pared 7 bases from V and 10 bases from J, leaving 16 bases between. The germline gives CDR1 MNHEY, CDR2 SVGAGI. The CDR3 consists of 12 residues. The CDR3 sequence: CASKDLTFGAFF. The CDR3 DNA follows: TGTGCCAGCAAGGATCTAACTTTTGGAGCTTTCTTT.

This clonotype was counted many times. V and J are TRBV3-1 and TRBJ2-5, with 9 bases identical to TRBD2. Germline trimming cut 4 bases from V and 1 base from J; bases unmatched to any gene: 4. Per germline, CDR1 LGHDT and CDR2 YNNKEL (reference sequence). The CDR3 has 15 amino acids. The CDR3 region is CASSPLAGLQETQYF. The DNA for the CDR3 is TGTGCCAGCAGCCCCCTAGCGGGGCTCCAAGAGACCCAGTACTTC.

This clonotype appeared many times. This CDR3 is CSVVQGASNQPQHF. The CDR3 bases are TGCAGCGTTGTGCAGGGGGCGAGCAATCAGCCCCAGCATTTT. The chain couples TRBV29-1 to TRBJ1-5; 8 nucleotides align to TRBD1. Germline values: CDR1 SQVTM, CDR2 ANQGSEA. The CDR3 runs 14 residues. After removal of 4 bases from V and 1 base from J, the junction contained 3 bases not matched to a gene.

This clonotype was observed many times. V gene TRBV5-6 combines with J gene TRBJ1-1; D call uncertain. This CDR3 region has 15 residues. Germline lookup yields CDR1 SGHDT and CDR2 YYEEEE. Trimming took 0 bases from V and 5 from J, leaving 14 bases between them. CDR3 sequence (DNA): TGTGCCAGCAGCTTGGCCGGCCCCAGCATAACTGAAGCTTTCTTT. Protein sequence: CASSLAGPSITEAFF.

In this sample, this clonotype turned up many times. The chain joins TRBV20-1 to TRBJ2-1; D is undetermined. The CDR3 totals 14 residues. The germline CDR1 and CDR2 sequences are DFQATT and SNEGSKA (reference sequence). Trimming stripped 3 bases from V and 7 bases from J, with 16 bases between. The CDR3 reads CSARDHTLLNEQFF. CDR3 DNA: TGCAGTGCTAGGGACCACACCTTACTAAATGAGCAGTTCTTC.

This clonotype was detected many times. The chain has TRBV18 and TRBJ1-2; no definite D call. The V end lost 6 bases, the J end lost 2 bases, and 10 bases lay between the germline ends. The CDR3 extends over 13 amino acids. Germline loops: CDR1 KGHSH, CDR2 LQKENI. The CDR3 DNA sequence: TGTGCCAGCTCCGAAGGGCTCAACTATGGCTACACCTTC. Translating it yields CASSEGLNYGYTF. The full variable domain, its missing parts supplied by reference TRBV18 and TRBJ1-2, is NAGVMQNPRHLVRRRGQEARLRCSPMKGHSHVYWYRQLPEEGLKFMVYLQKENIIDESGMPKERFSAEFPKEGPSILRIQQVVRGDSAAYFCASSEGLNYGYTFGSGTRLTVV.

This clonotype has ten or more counts. The J gene is TRBJ2-7, the V gene TRBV7-8; weak D call: TRBD1 (6 bases). Germline CDR1 reads SGHVS; CDR2 reads FQNEAQ. Trimming removed 7 bases at V and 5 bases at J, with 21 bases between. This CDR3 is 15 amino acids long. Written as DNA, the CDR3 is TGTGCCAGCACCTCTGGGTTGGGGGCGCGCCACGAGCAGTACTTC. Encoded protein: CASTSGLGARHEQYF.

This clonotype has at least ten counts. This sequence joins TRBV7-9 and TRBJ2-1, with D perhaps given as TRBD1 or TRBD2 (5 bases each). Germline V lookup: CDR1 SEHNR, CDR2 FQNEAQ (reference sequence). V lost 5 bases, J lost 12 bases, and 17 bases lay in between. The CDR3 has 13 residues. This CDR3 is CASSGDEAFTQFF. Written as DNA, the CDR3 is TGTGCCAGCAGCGGGGACGAGGCCTTCACGCAGTTCTTC.

This clonotype was picked up many times. This sequence joins TRBV5-1 and TRBJ2-5; 7 nucleotides line up with TRBD1. Germline assignment: CDR1 SGHRS and CDR2 YFSETQ. This CDR3 has 14 residues. V was pared by 2 bases and J by 2 bases, with 3 bases of the junction left unmatched. The CDR3 nucleotides are TGCGCCAGCAGCTTCAACAGGGGTCAAGAGACCCAGTACTTC. This encodes CASSFNRGQETQYF.

The J gene is TRBJ2-1, the V gene TRBV6-1; 7 bases fit TRBD2. V was clipped by 6 bases and J by 2 bases; unmatched bases: 7. The CDR3 sequence is 15 residues long. Germline V lookup: CDR1 MNHNS, CDR2 SASEGT. Written as DNA, the CDR3 is TGTGCCAGCAGCCCTTCAGCGGGGACCTACAATGAGCAGTTCTTC. Residues: CASSPSAGTYNEQFF.

At least ten counts were recorded for this clonotype. The J gene is TRBJ1-3, the V gene TRBV12-3 or TRBV12-4, with no clear D. CDR3 size: 14 residues. V shed 1 base and J shed 8 bases, with 12 bases lying between them. The CDR3 loop reads CASSLEGIGDTIYF. CDR3 nucleotide sequence: TGTGCCAGCAGTTTAGAAGGGATCGGGGACACCATATATTTT.

This clonotype has a count of ten or more. The chain combines TRBV7-2 with TRBJ2-3; the D gene could be TRBD1 or TRBD2 (5 bases each). V was shortened by 5 bases and J by 6 bases, with 12 bases between the two germline ends. CDR3 size: 13 residues. Germline V gene data show CDR1 as SGHTA and CDR2 as FQGNSA. The CDR3 DNA sequence: TGTGCCAGCAGCCGGGACCGAACCGATACGCAGTATTTT. It translates to CASSRDRTDTQYF.